This TCR beta chain was captured by sequencing in a study of T-cell memory formation after mild COVID-19. Whole-study results and caveats: Cross-reactive memory seemingly joined, as some responding clones were found in pre-infection memory. Second-wave clones that peaked on day 37 lacked confirmed SARS-CoV-2 specificity. Later expanders leaned toward CD4+, whereas clones contracting from day 15 to 85 were balanced CD4/CD8.

V gave up 6 bases and J gave up 6 bases; unmatched junction bases: 7. The CDR3 covers 14 residues. CDR1 is SSHAT and CDR2 is FNYEAQ in the germline V gene (reference sequence). In this sample, this clonotype turned up a few times. Its antigen is as yet unknown. Constant-segment primers were used for 5'RACE, and the resulting TCR alpha and TCR beta cDNA libraries carried sample barcodes and UMIs. TCRdb re-derived calls from the 5' RACE reads in MiXCR, one entry per CDR3 protein. The sample has 350,000 to 500,000 distinct CDR3 sequences; over 15% are singletons. The sample comprised PBMCs or a T cell subset sorted from them (not recorded which). The TCR sequence derives from a man aged 18 to 29 who had mild COVID-19 (a few samples of this study predate the infection). Cell type and time point are not known. This rearrangement joins TRBV7-7 to TRBJ2-2, with TRBD1 matching over 7 bases. The CDR3, as DNA: TGTGCCAGCAGTCTTAACACAGGGGCCGGGGAGCTGTTTTTT. The encoded protein is CASSLNTGAGELFF.